The sample holds a few counts of the clone carrying this TCR beta chain. Its specificity is not known. These data belong to a study of T-cell reconstitution after alpha-beta-depleted transplantation in children. TCRbeta library preparation incorporated unique molecular identifiers. TCRdb independently ran MiXCR on the PCR reads; one entry per CDR3 protein. The profile shows some 600,000 distinct CDR3 sequences, over 10% of them singletons. V lost 3 bases, J lost 0 bases, and 5 bases stayed unmatched. The CDR3 consists of 15 residues. CDR1 and CDR2 (germline): DFQATT, SNEGSKA (reference sequence). Study-wide results and limits: Alpha-beta T cells about two months after transplant reportedly derived from several hundred expanded graft clones. From surviving recipient T cells and thymic progenitors came the high day-60 TCRbeta diversity observed in some patients. T cells produced anew were the main source of T-cell counts and diversity one year after transplant.

The clonotype was recovered from a male patient younger than 18 who had a stem cell transplant for acute myeloid leukemia, so the T cells may come from the graft donor. J is TRBJ2-5 and V is TRBV20-1, with 9 bases identical to TRBD2. This sample comprised PBMCs, mostly from graft donor cells, obtained 360 days after TCRalphabeta/CD19-depleted stem cell transplant. The CDR3 DNA reads TGCAGTGCTAGTGGGCTAGCGGGACACCAAGAGACCCAGTACTTC. Translating it yields CSASGLAGHQETQYF.